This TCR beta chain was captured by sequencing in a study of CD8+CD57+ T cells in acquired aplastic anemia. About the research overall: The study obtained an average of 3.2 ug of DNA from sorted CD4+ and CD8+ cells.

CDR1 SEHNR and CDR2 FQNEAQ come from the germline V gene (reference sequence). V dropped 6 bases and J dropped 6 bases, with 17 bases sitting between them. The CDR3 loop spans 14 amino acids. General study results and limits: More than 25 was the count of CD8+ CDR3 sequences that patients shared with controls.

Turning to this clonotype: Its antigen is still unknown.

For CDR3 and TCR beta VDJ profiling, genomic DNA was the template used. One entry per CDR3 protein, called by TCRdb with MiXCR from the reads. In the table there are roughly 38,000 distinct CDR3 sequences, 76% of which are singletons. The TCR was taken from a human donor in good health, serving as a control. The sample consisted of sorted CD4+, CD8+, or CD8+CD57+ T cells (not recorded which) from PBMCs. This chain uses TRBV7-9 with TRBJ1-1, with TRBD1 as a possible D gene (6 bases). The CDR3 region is CASRNTGFEPEAFF. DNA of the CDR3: TGTGCCAGCAGAAATACAGGGTTCGAACCTGAAGCTTTCTTT.